A single sample is the source of the 11 T cell receptor beta chains below, sequenced in a study of shared clonotypes between healthy human individuals. Naivety among CD8 cells was defined by CD45RO negativity and positive CCR7 selection, thereby excluding terminally differentiated effector memory CD45RA+ cells. Data came from immunoSEQ multiplex PCR; TCRdb stores just in-frame clones and leaves some out. The sample has about 2 million clones, about 95% seen once. The sequencing input was naive CD8+ T cells sorted from blood. The source is a man younger than 35 in good health.

This clone was seen a few times. The chain employs TRBV6-1 and TRBJ1-2, with D unclear. Trimming pared 4 bases from V and 3 bases from J, leaving 9 bases between. There are 13 residues in the CDR3. Germline CDR1 reads MNHNS; CDR2 reads SASEGT. In DNA, the CDR3 is TGTGCCAGCAGTGGAGTGTTGTACTATGGCTACACCTTC. This translates into CASSGVLYYGYTF.

Notes on this clone: At one end, the junction sequence differs from germline, possibly due to a read error. The chain has TRBV27 and TRBJ2-7; 13 bases align to TRBD2. The CDR3 loop spans 16 amino acids. CDR1 MNHEY and CDR2 SMNVEV come from the germline V gene (reference sequence). The CDR3 is CTSSLLAGGPPDEQYF. Written as DNA, the CDR3 is TGTACCAGCAGTTTACTAGCGGGAGGGCCCCCGGACGAGCAGTACTTC.

This clone has just a few counts. The V call is TRBV5-6, the J call TRBJ1-1; D call uncertain. This CDR3 comprises 12 residues. The germline V and J ends were trimmed by 4 bases and 2 bases, with 6 bases remaining between them. The germline CDR1 and CDR2 sequences are SGHDT and YYEEEE. This chain's CDR3 is CASSRYNTEAFF. The CDR3 DNA follows: TGTGCCAGCAGCCGCTACAACACTGAAGCTTTCTTT.

This clone was picked up one time. This sequence joins TRBV7-2 and TRBJ1-1, with D possibly being TRBD1 (6 bases). Germline V gene lookup returns CDR1 SGHTA and CDR2 FQGNSA. This CDR3 spans 16 amino acids. V lost 0 bases to trimming and J lost 4 bases, with 15 bases between them. Here the CDR3 DNA reads TGTGCCAGCAGCTTAGCGCCCGGGGGGGCAGGCACTGAAGCTTTCTTT. Amino acids: CASSLAPGGAGTEAFF.

V is TRBV10-3 and J is TRBJ1-2; perhaps TRBD1 as D (6 bases). Trimming took 0 bases from V and 3 from J, leaving 11 bases between them. Germline lookup yields CDR1 ENHRY and CDR2 SYGVKD. The CDR3 has 15 residues. The CDR3 here is CAISESRGGDYGYTF. The DNA for the CDR3 is TGTGCCATCAGTGAGTCGCGGGGGGGCGACTATGGCTACACCTTC.

The rearrangement uses TRBV4-2 and TRBJ1-2; tentatively, D is TRBD1 (5 bases). Germline CDR1 is LGHNA and CDR2 is YNFKEQ. This CDR3 comprises 14 residues. V lost 0 bases and J lost 7, with 12 bases in between. Here the CDR3 reads CASSQDLGPSGYTF. The CDR3 DNA reads as TGTGCCAGCAGCCAAGATTTGGGACCCTCTGGCTACACCTTC.

This chain joins TRBV25-1 and TRBJ1-5; the D is unclear. The CDR3 runs to 15 residues. V gave up 2 bases and J gave up 2 bases, with 10 bases separating them. The germline V gene has CDR1 MGHDK and CDR2 SYGVNS. This CDR3 reads CASSEGGMGNQPQHF. DNA for the CDR3: TGTGCCAGCAGTGAAGGTGGGATGGGCAATCAGCCCCAGCATTTT.

This CDR3 reads CASSRDREAYEQYF. CDR3 sequence (DNA): TGTGCCAGCAGCCGGGACAGGGAAGCCTACGAGCAGTACTTC. The rearrangement links TRBV27 to TRBJ2-7, with TRBD1 matching 9 bases. V trimming: 6 bases; J trimming: 2 bases; junction bases outside the gene matches: 5. The CDR3 spans 14 residues. Per the germline V gene, CDR1 is MNHEY and CDR2 is SMNVEV (reference sequence).

The chain links TRBV9 to TRBJ2-1; D remains ambiguous. V gave up 0 bases and J gave up 7 bases, with 14 bases separating them. The CDR3 consists of 15 residues. CDR1 and CDR2 from the germline V gene are SGDLS and YYNGEE. CDR3 loop: CASSVGIVSGNEQFF. CDR3 nucleotide sequence: TGTGCCAGCAGCGTAGGTATAGTCAGTGGGAATGAGCAGTTCTTC.

This clone came up once. The chain has TRBV29-1 and TRBJ2-1; 7 bases align to TRBD2. The junction had 6 bases not matched to a gene; V was cut back by 1 base and J by 3 bases. Germline V gene lookup returns CDR1 SQVTM and CDR2 ANQGSEA. This CDR3 contains 15 residues. The CDR3 loop reads CSVEVSSGVYNEQFF. For the CDR3, the DNA is TGCAGCGTTGAAGTGTCTAGCGGAGTCTACAATGAGCAGTTCTTC.

On this clone: Additional DNA sequences in this sample encode the identical CDR3. V and J are TRBV5-6 and TRBJ2-1; 9 nucleotides agree with TRBD1. The J segment lost 4 bases and the V segment lost 4 bases, leaving 3 bases of the junction unmatched. Germline V gene data show CDR1 as SGHDT and CDR2 as YYEEEE. This CDR3 has 14 amino acids. CDR3 DNA sequence: TGTGCCAGCAGCCCGGGACAGGGTTACAATGAGCAGTTCTTC. Amino acids: CASSPGQGYNEQFF.